A single T cell receptor beta chain is shown here with its context. What antigen it recognizes has not been identified. Base qualities are not recorded, but no much larger clone differs from it by a single base. These data come from a study of human T cells and chemical hapten exposure (dated by TCRdb to about 2021). Looking at the study overall: For sensitization, 2% DPC in acetone was applied to an approximately 2 cm by approximately 2 cm area of upper inner arm skin. Patients additionally received weekly therapeutic DPC doses to the scalp throughout the roughly 25-week study period. Patch testing on the upper back used Finn chambers containing 0.01% DPC, with scoring done after 6 days according to International Contact Dermatitis Research Group standards. Most of the patients in the cohort were female, and the cohort covered alopecia areata with under or over 50% scalp involvement, alopecia totalis and alopecia universalis. Libraries were combined into a pool for sequencing, and differences in TCR yield between samples came mainly from small differences in library volumes within the pool. Peripheral blood TCR repertoire changes were tracked in vivo in alopecia patients during primary and secondary sensitization to the hapten diphenylcyclopropenone (DPC). Blood samples were taken from patients before sensitization (week 0) and at 2, 6 and about 24 weeks after DPC sensitization. For TCR sequencing, blood came from 25 to 35 alopecia patients at anywhere from one to four time points (pre-sensitization, 2, 6 and 24 weeks). Overall study results and their limits: The number of TCRs above 1 in 1000 frequency did not change with DPC sensitization; there was no evidence of global repertoire structure alterations. Repeated subsampling changed both the strength of the expansion versus patch-test correlation and the threshold at which that correlation became significant. Alopecia, a presumed autoimmune disease, was present in all patients, so the immune response of the patients might differ from that of healthy individuals. Significantly more large CDR3 similarity clusters were formed by expanded TCRs than by pre-sensitization or healthy control sets, consistent with antigen-driven responses. The number of PT1 expanded TCRs positively correlated with patch test score, significant at thresholds 8, 16 and 32 but not 4.

The CDR3 spans 17 residues, from the cysteine through the phenylalanine. The kept DNA is CDR3 alone, 51 bases in frame from the first base. V lost 0 bases and J lost 5 bases; the stretch between them is 19 bases long. CDR1 is given as SGHRS and CDR2 as YFSETQ, both from the germline V gene. Libraries came from RACE. For sequencing, a NextSeq 500 was employed. During library preparation, unique molecular identifiers were attached to individual cDNA molecules so that TCRs could be counted in a quantitative, reproducible way. For every blood RNA sample, sequencing covered both the TCR alpha and TCR beta chains. The published analysis was carried out like this. The median number of TCRs per sample was some 100,000, ranging from roughly 20,000 to 700,000. V, J and CDR3 annotation of the TCR reads was carried out using the Decombinator software suite. For PS versus PT1 abundance plots, all samples were subsampled to the same number of TCRs (28,000). Expanded TCRs were defined as absent before sensitization and observed at least eight times at the 2-week time point. TCRdb redid the processing of the public reads, applying fastp at Q25 and MiXCR, and retained in-frame beta chains. When rows share a CDR3 protein, they turn into one entry using the most common DNA and genes. TCRdb's processing, not the authors', yielded these V and J calls. Here the sample has over 300,000 distinct CDR3 sequences; less than 6.5% occur a single time. Approximately 2.8% of the sample belongs to the ten largest clones.

The time point label, read with the paper, signifies: pre-sensitization, week 0. What the treatment or condition label conveys for this sample: therapeutic diphenylcyclopropenone sensitization with weekly scalp DPC. Blood at each patch-test visit was drawn before the patch test was applied. Patients were eligible if aged 18 to 70, diagnosed with alopecia and judged suitable for DPC therapy, and pregnant patients were excluded. Total RNA was extracted from unfractionated whole blood that had been collected in Tempus Blood RNA tubes. This clonotype was sampled from a woman aged 50 to 60 with alopecia areata. Some clones in this sample may be carry-over from other donors' samples. The chain is assembled from TRBV5-1 and TRBJ2-3, with a tentative D gene TRBD2 over 6 matching bases. The material sequenced was whole blood, taken in connection with sensitization to the hapten diphenylcyclopropenone (DPC). The bases are TGCGCCAGCAGCTTGGCCGGTGGCGGAGTGGGGGGAGATACGCAGTATTTT. Protein translation: CASSLAGGGVGGDTQYF.